This TCR beta chain was captured in a study of blood T cell repertoires in COVID-19. Study-level information: COVID-19 samples from acute and convalescent phases originated in the United States, Italy and Spain.

The data were produced by immunoSEQ multiplex PCR, yet TCRdb's version contains in-frame clones alone and is incomplete. The data hold approximately 380,000 clones, with approximately 90% observed a single time. The ends lost 6 bases at V and 3 bases at J; junction bases unmatched: 5. The CDR3 consists of 15 residues. Germline values: CDR1 SGHTA, CDR2 FQGNSA. Participant-given clinical history determined each cohort assignment. A COVID-19 case was met by exposed participants within 2 weeks before study entry. The chain combines TRBV7-2 with TRBJ2-1; 10 positions agree with TRBD1. The sequence was collected from a woman in her forties who had been exposed to COVID-19. The sample comprised PBMCs or T cells enriched from blood (not recorded which). The CDR3 spells CASSSDRGLYNEQFF. CDR3 coding DNA: TGTGCCAGCAGTTCTGACAGGGGGCTCTACAATGAGCAGTTCTTC.